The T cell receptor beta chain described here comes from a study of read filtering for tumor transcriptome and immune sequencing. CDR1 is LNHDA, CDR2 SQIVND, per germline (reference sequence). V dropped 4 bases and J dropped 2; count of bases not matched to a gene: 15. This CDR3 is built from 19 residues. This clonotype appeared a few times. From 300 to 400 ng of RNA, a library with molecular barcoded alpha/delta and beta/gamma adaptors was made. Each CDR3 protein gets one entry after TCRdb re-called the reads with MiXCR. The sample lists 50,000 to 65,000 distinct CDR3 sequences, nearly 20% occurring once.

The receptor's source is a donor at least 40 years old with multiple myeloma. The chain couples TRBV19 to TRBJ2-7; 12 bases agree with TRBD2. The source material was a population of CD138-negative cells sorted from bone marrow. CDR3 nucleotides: TGTGCCAGTAGTAGACCGGGACAGGGACGGACTAGCGGGGCCTACGAGCAGTACTTC. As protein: CASSRPGQGRTSGAYEQYF.